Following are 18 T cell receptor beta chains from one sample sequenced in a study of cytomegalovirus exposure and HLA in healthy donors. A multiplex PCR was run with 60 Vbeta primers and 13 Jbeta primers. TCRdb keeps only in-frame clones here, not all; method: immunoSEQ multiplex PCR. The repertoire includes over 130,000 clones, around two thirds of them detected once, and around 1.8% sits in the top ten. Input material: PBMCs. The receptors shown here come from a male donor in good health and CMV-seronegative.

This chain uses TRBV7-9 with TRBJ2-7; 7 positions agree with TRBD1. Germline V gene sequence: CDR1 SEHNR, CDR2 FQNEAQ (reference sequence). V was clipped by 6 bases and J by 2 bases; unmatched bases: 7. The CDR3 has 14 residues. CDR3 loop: CASSLSGTAYEQYF. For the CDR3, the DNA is TGTGCCAGCAGTCTGTCCGGGACAGCCTACGAGCAGTACTTC.

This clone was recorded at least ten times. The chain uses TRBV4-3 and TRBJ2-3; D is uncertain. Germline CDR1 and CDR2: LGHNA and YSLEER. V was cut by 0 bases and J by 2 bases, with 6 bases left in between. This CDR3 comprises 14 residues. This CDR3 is CASSQERSTDTQYF. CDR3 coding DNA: TGCGCCAGCAGCCAAGAGCGATCCACAGATACGCAGTATTTT.

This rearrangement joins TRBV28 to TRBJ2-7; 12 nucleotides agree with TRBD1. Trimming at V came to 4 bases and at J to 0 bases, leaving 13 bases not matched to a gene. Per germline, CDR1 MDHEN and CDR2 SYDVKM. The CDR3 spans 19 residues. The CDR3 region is CASSCIPGQGAKSSYEQYF. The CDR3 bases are TGTGCCAGCAGTTGTATCCCGGGACAGGGGGCTAAAAGCTCCTACGAGCAGTACTTC. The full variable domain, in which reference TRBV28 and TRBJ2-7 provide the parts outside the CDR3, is DVKVTQSSRYLVKRTGEKVFLECVQDMDHENMFWYRQDPGLGLRLIYFSYDVKMKEKGDIPEGYSVSREKKERFSLILESASTNQTSMYLCASSCIPGQGAKSSYEQYFGPGTRLTVT.

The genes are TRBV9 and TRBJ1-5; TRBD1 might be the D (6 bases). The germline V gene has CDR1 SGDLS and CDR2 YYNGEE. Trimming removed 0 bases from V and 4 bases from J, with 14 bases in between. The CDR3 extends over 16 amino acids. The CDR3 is CASSVEGQWKNQPQHF. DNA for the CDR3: TGTGCCAGCAGCGTAGAAGGACAGTGGAAAAATCAGCCCCAGCATTTT.

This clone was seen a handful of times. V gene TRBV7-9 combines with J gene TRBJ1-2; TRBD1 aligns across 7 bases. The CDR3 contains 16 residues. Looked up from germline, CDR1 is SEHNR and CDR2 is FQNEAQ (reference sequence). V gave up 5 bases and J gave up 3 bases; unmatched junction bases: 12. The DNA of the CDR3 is TGTGCCAGCAGCAATACCTTAACAGGGGCAGACTATGGCTACACCTTC. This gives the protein CASSNTLTGADYGYTF.

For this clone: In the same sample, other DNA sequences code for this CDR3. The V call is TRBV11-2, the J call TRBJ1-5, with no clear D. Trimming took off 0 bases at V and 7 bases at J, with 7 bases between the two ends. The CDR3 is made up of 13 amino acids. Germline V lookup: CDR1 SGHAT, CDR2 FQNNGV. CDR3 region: CASSLERNQPQHF. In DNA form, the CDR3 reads TGTGCCAGCAGCTTAGAGCGGAACCAGCCCCAGCATTTT.

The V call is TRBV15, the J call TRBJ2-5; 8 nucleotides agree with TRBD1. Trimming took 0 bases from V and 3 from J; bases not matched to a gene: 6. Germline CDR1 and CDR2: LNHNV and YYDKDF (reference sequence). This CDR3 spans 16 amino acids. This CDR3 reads CATSRDPGQGEETQYF. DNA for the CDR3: TGTGCCACCAGCAGAGATCCTGGACAGGGAGAAGAGACCCAGTACTTC. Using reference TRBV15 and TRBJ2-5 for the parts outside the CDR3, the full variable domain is DAMVIQNPRYQVTQFGKPVTLSCSQTLNHNVMYWYQQKSSQAPKLLFHYYDKDFNNEADTPDNFQSRRPNTSFCFLDIRSPGLGDTAMYLCATSRDPGQGEETQYFGPGTRLLVL.

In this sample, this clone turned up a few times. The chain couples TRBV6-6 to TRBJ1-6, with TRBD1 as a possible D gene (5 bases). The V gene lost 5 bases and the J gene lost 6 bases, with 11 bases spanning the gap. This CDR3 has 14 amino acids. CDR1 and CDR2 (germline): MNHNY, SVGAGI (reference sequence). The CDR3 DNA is TGTGCCAGCAGTCCCAGGGTGGGTAATTCACCCCTCCACTTT. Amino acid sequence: CASSPRVGNSPLHF.

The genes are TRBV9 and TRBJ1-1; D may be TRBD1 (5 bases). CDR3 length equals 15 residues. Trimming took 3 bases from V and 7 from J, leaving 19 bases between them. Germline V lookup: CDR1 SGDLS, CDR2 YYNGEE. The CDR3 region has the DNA TGTGCCAGCAGCGCGGGGTCGGGGGGAACGGTTGAAGCTTTCTTT. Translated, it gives CASSAGSGGTVEAFF.

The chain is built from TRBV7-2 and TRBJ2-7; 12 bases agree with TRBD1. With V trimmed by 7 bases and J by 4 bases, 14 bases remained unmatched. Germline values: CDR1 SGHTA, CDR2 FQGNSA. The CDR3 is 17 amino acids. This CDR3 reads CASTPLQGQGASYEQYF. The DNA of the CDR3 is TGTGCCAGCACCCCTCTACAGGGACAGGGGGCTTCTTACGAGCAGTACTTC.

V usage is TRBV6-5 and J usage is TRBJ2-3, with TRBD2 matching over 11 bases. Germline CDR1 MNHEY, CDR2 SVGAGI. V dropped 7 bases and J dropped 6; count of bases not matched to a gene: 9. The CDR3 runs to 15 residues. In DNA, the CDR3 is TGTGCCAGCACCTCGGCTAGCGGGGGGCCCGATACGCAGTATTTT. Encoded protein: CASTSASGGPDTQYF.

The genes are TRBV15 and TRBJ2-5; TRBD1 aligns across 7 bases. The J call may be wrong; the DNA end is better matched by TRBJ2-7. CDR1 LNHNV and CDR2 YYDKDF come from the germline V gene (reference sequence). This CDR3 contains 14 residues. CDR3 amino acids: CATSSLTGTYEQYF. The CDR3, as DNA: TGTGCCACCAGCAGCCTGACAGGGACCTACGAGCAGTACTTC.

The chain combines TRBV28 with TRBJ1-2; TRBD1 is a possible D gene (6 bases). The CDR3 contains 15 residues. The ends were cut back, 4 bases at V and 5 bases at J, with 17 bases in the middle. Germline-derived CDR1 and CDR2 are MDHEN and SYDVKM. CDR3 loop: CASSSSGAENYGYTF. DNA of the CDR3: TGTGCCAGCAGTTCGTCAGGGGCGGAAAATTATGGCTACACCTTC.

The CDR3 region has the DNA TGTGCCAGCAGCTCCGGGACAGGGGGCCTGGGAGCTTTCTTT. Protein: CASSSGTGGLGAFF. The chain employs TRBV6-5 and TRBJ1-1, with TRBD1 matching over 12 bases. Germline V lookup: CDR1 MNHEY, CDR2 SVGAGI. Trimming at V came to 6 bases and at J to 10 bases, leaving 9 bases not matched to a gene. CDR3 length: 14 amino acids.

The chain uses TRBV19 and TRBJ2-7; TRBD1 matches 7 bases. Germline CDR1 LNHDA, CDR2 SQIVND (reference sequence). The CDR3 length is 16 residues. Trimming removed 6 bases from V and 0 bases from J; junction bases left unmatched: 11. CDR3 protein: CASRARKDRLSYEQYF. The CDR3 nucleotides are TGTGCCAGTAGAGCTCGAAAGGACAGGCTCTCCTACGAGCAGTACTTC.

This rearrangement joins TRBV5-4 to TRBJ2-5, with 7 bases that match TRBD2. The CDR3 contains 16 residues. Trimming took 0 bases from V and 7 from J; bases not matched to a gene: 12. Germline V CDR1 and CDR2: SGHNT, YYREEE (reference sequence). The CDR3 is CASSLAVSSGSATQYF. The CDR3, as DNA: TGTGCCAGCAGCTTGGCCGTATCTAGCGGTTCGGCGACCCAGTACTTC.

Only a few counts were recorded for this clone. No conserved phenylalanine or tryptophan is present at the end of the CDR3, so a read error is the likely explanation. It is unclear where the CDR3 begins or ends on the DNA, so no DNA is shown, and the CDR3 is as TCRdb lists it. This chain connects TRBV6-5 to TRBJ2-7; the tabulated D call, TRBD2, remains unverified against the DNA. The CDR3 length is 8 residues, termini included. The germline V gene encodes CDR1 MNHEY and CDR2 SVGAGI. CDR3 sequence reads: CASSSYIR.

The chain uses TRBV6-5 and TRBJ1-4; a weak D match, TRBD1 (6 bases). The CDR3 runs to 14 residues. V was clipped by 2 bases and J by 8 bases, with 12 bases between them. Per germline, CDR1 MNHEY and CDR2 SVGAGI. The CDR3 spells CASSYGAGVEKLFF. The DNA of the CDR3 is TGTGCCAGCAGTTACGGGGCAGGGGTCGAAAAACTGTTTTTT.